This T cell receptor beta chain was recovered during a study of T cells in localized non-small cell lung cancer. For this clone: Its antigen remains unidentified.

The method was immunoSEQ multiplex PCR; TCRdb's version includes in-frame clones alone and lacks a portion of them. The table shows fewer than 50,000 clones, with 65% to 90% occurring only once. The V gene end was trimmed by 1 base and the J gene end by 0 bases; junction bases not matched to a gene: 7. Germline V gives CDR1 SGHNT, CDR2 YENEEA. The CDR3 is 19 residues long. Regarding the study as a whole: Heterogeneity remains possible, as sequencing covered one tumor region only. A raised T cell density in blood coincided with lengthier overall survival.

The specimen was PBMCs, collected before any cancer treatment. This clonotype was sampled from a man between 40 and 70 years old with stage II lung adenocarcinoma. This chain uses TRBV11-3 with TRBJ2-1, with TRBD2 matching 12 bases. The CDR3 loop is CASSLVSSGGVSSYNEQFF. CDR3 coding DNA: TGTGCCAGCAGCTTAGTCTCTAGCGGGGGGGTTAGCTCCTACAATGAGCAGTTCTTC.